The rows below give T cell receptor beta chains drawn from one sample of a study of regulatory T cells in long-lasting Graves disease. TCRdb redid the calling of the multiplex PCR reads with MiXCR, one entry per CDR3 protein. This sample has some 440,000 distinct CDR3 sequences, with less than 25% found just once. The specimen comprised peripheral blood mononuclear cells (PBMCs), sampled when the disease was refractory, from a patient treated with antithyroid drugs. All receptors derive from a female donor with Graves disease. Both conserved end residues are part of each CDR3. Fields, in order: D gene, V gene, CDR3 length, J gene, clone size, CDR3 DNA, CDR3 protein. The D gene is left open where the match is weak. The size of a clone is reported for some rows only, either as once, few or many, or as a class for expanded clones.

TRBD1,TRBV29-1,13,TRBJ1-1,many,TGCAGCGTCGCGGGACAGGGTAACACTGAAGCTTTCTTT,CSVAGQGNTEAFF
TRBD1,TRBV3-1,14,TRBJ1-1,many,TGTGCCAGCAGCACACGACAGGGTAGCTCTGAAGCTTTCTTT,CASSTRQGSSEAFF
NA,TRBV12-3/TRBV12-4,15,TRBJ2-4,many,TGTGCCAGCAGTTTTGACGGCGTCTCCCGGGGGATTCAGTACTTC,CASSFDGVSRGIQYF
NA,TRBV2,15,TRBJ2-7,many,TGTGCCAGCACCGAGATTGGGGAGAAACACTACGAGCAGTACTTC,CASTEIGEKHYEQYF
TRBD1,TRBV29-1,13,TRBJ2-7,NA,TGCAGCGTTGAGGCAGGGGGCAAGTACGAGCAGTACTTC,CSVEAGGKYEQYF
NA,TRBV29-1,13,TRBJ2-3,NA,TGCAGCGTTGCGGTCGCAAGCACAGATACGCAGTATTTT,CSVAVASTDTQYF
TRBD2,TRBV7-2,15,TRBJ2-7,few,TGTGCCAGCAGCTTACTAGCGGGACCCCCCTACGAGCAGTACTTC,CASSLLAGPPYEQYF
NA,TRBV6-1,15,TRBJ2-7,NA,TGTGCCAGCAATAATGGGGACCCGACCTCCTACGAGCAGTACTTC,CASNNGDPTSYEQYF
NA,TRBV6-1,15,TRBJ1-6,NA,TGTGCCGGCCAACGGGATCTCTCCTATAATTCACCCCTCCACTTT,CAGQRDLSYNSPLHF
TRBD1,TRBV6-2/TRBV6-3,14,TRBJ1-1,many,TGTGCCAGCATGGACAGGGTCTTCGTCACTGAAGCTTTCTTT,CASMDRVFVTEAFF